This T cell receptor (beta chain) was captured in a study of shared clonotypes between healthy human individuals. Study results and caveats: It was the non-shared clonotypes that had lower generation probabilities than clonotypes shared by all four donors.

Only in-frame clones appear in the TCRdb table, and some are missing; sequencing was by immunoSEQ multiplex PCR. Of more than 2 million clones detected, 85% to 95% appear once; the ten largest clones hold 0.13%. CDR1 and CDR2 from the germline V gene are GTSNPN and SVGIG (reference sequence). V lost 0 bases, J lost 8 bases, and 13 bases lay in between. This CDR3 spans 13 amino acids. To note about this clone: As yet, its antigen is unknown.

The J gene is TRBJ1-2, the V gene TRBV30, with D tentatively TRBD1 (6 bases). Sequenced material: naive CD4+ T cells sorted from blood. This sample's subset: CD45RA+ positively selected. The source is a man aged 18 to 30 in good health. The CDR3 region is CAWSVAGAGGYTF. CDR3 in DNA: TGTGCCTGGAGTGTAGCGGGGGCTGGAGGCTACACCTTC.